These 27 T cell receptor beta chains were all obtained from the same sample, sequenced in a study of Graves' ophthalmopathy and Graves' hyperthyroidism. Amplification targeted the TCR beta CDR3 regions, with RNA transcripts as the source material. HTBI primers were employed in first-round RT-PCR, then a second-round multiplex PCR followed. TCRdb independently ran MiXCR on the multiplex PCR reads; one entry per CDR3 protein. The repertoire includes roughly 410,000 distinct CDR3 sequences, 15% to 17% of them detected once, and approximately 7% sits in the top ten. The sample was peripheral blood. The receptors here all came from a woman between 18 and 29 years old with stable Graves' hyperthyroidism.

This clonotype was seen at least ten times. The CDR3 sequence: CSATRDRSYEQYF. The CDR3 coding sequence is TGCAGTGCTACTCGGGACAGGTCCTACGAGCAGTACTTC. V and J are TRBV20-1 and TRBJ2-7, with 8 bases identical to TRBD1. The CDR3 sequence is 13 residues long. Unmatched junction bases numbered 3, after V lost 4 bases and J lost 1 base. Germline V lookup: CDR1 DFQATT, CDR2 SNEGSKA (reference sequence).

This clonotype occurred many times. The chain is built from TRBV5-1 and TRBJ1-1, with D perhaps matching TRBD1 (5 bases). Between the trimmed V and J ends, which lost 4 bases and 0 bases, there was a span of 16 bases. The V gene's germline CDR1 is SGHRS and CDR2 YFSETQ. The CDR3 contains 16 residues. The CDR3 coding sequence is TGCGCCAGCAGCCCGGACCTACTGACAGTGAACACTGAAGCTTTCTTT. This sequence encodes CASSPDLLTVNTEAFF.

The sample holds one count of this clonotype. This may stem from a read error, because a much larger clone lies one nucleotide away. J is TRBJ1-2 and V is TRBV19; no firm D call. The CDR3 runs 13 residues. Per germline, CDR1 LNHDA and CDR2 SQIVND (reference sequence). CDR3 residues: CSSRVAVGYGYTF. CDR3 nucleotides: TGTTCCAGTAGGGTGGCCGTAGGGTATGGCTACACCTTC.

This clonotype has ten or more counts. The rearrangement uses TRBV12-3 or TRBV12-4 and TRBJ2-2; 13 bases agree with TRBD2. The CDR3 has 17 residues. The trim removed 5 bases at V and 5 bases at J, leaving 8 bases unmatched. The CDR3 coding sequence is TGTGCCAGCAGTACTAGCGGGGGGGCCTCTGGGACCGGGGAGCTGTTTTTT. The encoded protein is CASSTSGGASGTGELFF.

V and J are TRBV7-2 and TRBJ2-2; possible D gene TRBD1, 5 bases. Trimming pared 4 bases from V and 5 bases from J, leaving 11 bases between. The CDR3 length is 14 residues. Germline CDR1 reads SGHTA; CDR2 reads FQGNSA. In DNA, the CDR3 is TGTGCCAGCAGCTCAGGACATCGGACCGGGGAGCTGTTTTTT. Translated, it gives CASSSGHRTGELFF.

At least ten counts were recorded for this clonotype. The chain is built from TRBV4-1 and TRBJ2-7, with 15 bases identical to TRBD2. Trimming took 4 bases from V and 5 from J; bases not matched to a gene: 6. The CDR3 sequence is 16 residues long. Germline CDR1 reads MGHRA; CDR2 reads YSYEKL. The CDR3 DNA sequence: TGCGCCAGCAGCCGACAGGGACTAGCGGGGGGAAACGAGCAGTACTTC. Protein product: CASSRQGLAGGNEQYF.

This clonotype occurred a few times. At one end the junction does not follow the germline gene, possibly because of a read error. Written as DNA, the CDR3 is TGTGCCAGCAGCGTAGCCGCGCGGGGCACTGAAGCTTTCTTT. This codes for CASSVAARGTEAFF. The chain uses TRBV7-8 and TRBJ1-1, with no clear D. Germline lookup yields CDR1 SGHVS and CDR2 FQNEAQ. CDR3 length: 14 residues.

This clonotype has ten or more counts. This chain links TRBV7-9 with TRBJ2-1; 7 positions agree with TRBD2. Germline values: CDR1 SEHNR, CDR2 FQNEAQ (reference sequence). The CDR3 consists of 14 residues. V trimming: 2 bases; J trimming: 7 bases; junction bases outside the gene matches: 5. In DNA, the CDR3 is TGTGCCAGCAGCTTACTCGGGGGGACGAATGAGCAGTTCTTC. This sequence encodes CASSLLGGTNEQFF.

This clonotype was seen ten or more times. The V gene is TRBV20-1, the J gene TRBJ2-5; 13 nucleotides agree with TRBD2. J was trimmed by 8 bases and V by 4 bases; bases with no gene match: 4. Germline CDR1 and CDR2: DFQATT and SNEGSKA (reference sequence). The CDR3 has 13 residues. This CDR3 is CSATGTSGVTQYF. The CDR3 DNA follows: TGCAGTGCTACCGGGACTAGCGGGGTCACCCAGTACTTC.

V usage is TRBV28 and J usage is TRBJ1-2, with no clear D. This CDR3 is built from 15 residues. Germline CDR1 is MDHEN and CDR2 is SYDVKM. Between the trimmed V and J ends, which lost 3 bases and 1 base, there was a span of 12 bases. The chain's CDR3 is CASSFTKAVNYGYTF. CDR3 nucleotides: TGTGCCAGCAGTTTCACTAAGGCAGTTAACTATGGCTACACCTTC.

This clonotype was seen ten or more times. The rearrangement uses TRBV12-3 or TRBV12-4 and TRBJ1-5, with D unclear. With 8 bases removed from V and 3 bases from J, the gap between germline ends came to 11 bases. This CDR3 is 13 amino acids long. The CDR3 sequence: CASALINNQPQHF. CDR3 bases: TGTGCCAGCGCCCTTATTAACAATCAGCCCCAGCATTTT.

The chain links TRBV6-1 to TRBJ1-1; TRBD1 matches 7 bases. CDR1 and CDR2 from the germline V gene are MNHNS and SASEGT. The CDR3 consists of 14 residues. With 0 bases clipped from V and 9 bases from J, the junction kept 7 bases outside the gene matches. The CDR3 reads CASSEAGGGIKAFF. The CDR3 region has the DNA TGTGCCAGCAGTGAAGCGGGAGGGGGCATCAAAGCTTTCTTT.

In this sample, this clonotype turned up a few times. The chain employs TRBV2 and TRBJ2-7, with D tentatively TRBD1 (5 bases). The CDR3 sequence is 13 residues long. V lost 6 bases to trimming and J lost 6 bases, with 15 bases between them. Germline CDR1 reads SNHLY; CDR2 reads FYNNEI. The CDR3 nucleotides are TGTGCCAGCAGAGGTTGGACAAAAGGCGAGCAGTACTTC. This translates into CASRGWTKGEQYF.

The chain couples TRBV18 to TRBJ1-5; possible D gene TRBD1, 5 bases. V was trimmed by 2 bases and J by 7 bases, leaving 12 bases between them. The CDR3 runs 14 residues. Germline lookup yields CDR1 KGHSH and CDR2 LQKENI. DNA of the CDR3: TGTGCCAGCTCACCAGGGGGAAACAAACAGCCCCAGCATTTT. This sequence encodes CASSPGGNKQPQHF.

This clonotype has a count of ten or more. The V call is TRBV29-1, the J call TRBJ1-1; D is perhaps TRBD1 (5 bases). Germline V gene sequence: CDR1 SQVTM, CDR2 ANQGSEA. V lost 4 bases, J lost 2 bases, and 14 bases lay in between. The CDR3 has 14 residues. The DNA for the CDR3 is TGCAGCGTTGCTCCAACAGGAGTTAACACTGAAGCTTTCTTT. Its translation: CSVAPTGVNTEAFF.

This clonotype has a count of ten or more. This chain uses TRBV7-3 with TRBJ2-7; D unresolved. CDR1 and CDR2 from the germline V gene are SGHTA and FQGTGA. CDR3 length equals 13 residues. The V gene lost 0 bases and the J gene lost 6 bases, with 9 bases spanning the gap. The CDR3 sequence: CASSLTSMGEQYF. The CDR3 DNA follows: TGTGCCAGCAGCTTAACTTCCATGGGCGAGCAGTACTTC.

This clonotype appeared many times. The rearrangement links TRBV5-5 to TRBJ1-6; 9 bases map to TRBD1. The CDR3 extends over 14 amino acids. Trimming removed 3 bases from V and 10 bases from J; junction bases left unmatched: 5. Germline CDR1 SGHKS, CDR2 YYEKEE (reference sequence). The CDR3 sequence: CASSWGQGRSPLHF. The DNA for the CDR3 is TGTGCCAGCAGCTGGGGACAGGGAAGATCACCCCTCCACTTT.

This clonotype showed up many times. The gene calls are TRBV6-2 or TRBV6-3 and TRBJ1-5; 9 bases match TRBD1. V gave up 10 bases and J gave up 7 bases; unmatched junction bases: 5. This CDR3 comprises 12 residues. Per germline, CDR1 MNHEY and CDR2 SVGEGT. CDR3 sequence: CATGQGIQPQHF. CDR3 nucleotide sequence: TGTGCCACAGGACAGGGGATCCAGCCCCAGCATTTT.

This clonotype was seen more than once but under ten times. The rearrangement uses TRBV19 and TRBJ1-1; D is ambiguous. Germline V CDR1 and CDR2: LNHDA, SQIVND (reference sequence). The ends were cut back, 5 bases at V and 3 bases at J, with 10 bases in the middle. CDR3 length: 13 amino acids. For the CDR3, the DNA is TGTGCCAGTAGTGAAACTAGAGACACTGAAGCTTTCTTT. Amino acid sequence: CASSETRDTEAFF. Looking up the rest from reference TRBV19 and TRBJ1-1 gives the full variable domain: DGGITQSPKYLFRKEGQNVTLSCEQNLNHDAMYWYRQDPGQGLRLIYYSQIVNDFQKGDIAEGYSVSREKKESFPLTVTSAQKNPTAFYLCASSETRDTEAFFGQGTRLTVV.

This clonotype was counted many times. This sequence joins TRBV11-2 and TRBJ2-2, with a tentative D call TRBD1 (5 bases). With 5 bases removed from V and 3 bases from J, the gap between germline ends came to 13 bases. The CDR3 is 15 residues long. Germline CDR1 reads SGHAT; CDR2 reads FQNNGV. For the CDR3, the DNA is TGTGCCAGCAGCCCAGGGATTCTGGACACCGGGGAGCTGTTTTTT. As protein: CASSPGILDTGELFF. Combining the CDR3 with reference TRBV11-2 and TRBJ2-2 gives the whole variable domain EAGVAQSPRYKIIEKRQSVAFWCNPISGHATLYWYQQILGQGPKLLIQFQNNGVVDDSQLPKDRFSAERLKGVDSTLKIQPAKLEDSAVYLCASSPGILDTGELFFGEGSRLTVL.

There are a few counts of this clonotype. The rearrangement links TRBV4-1 to TRBJ2-7; weak D call: TRBD2 (6 bases). V lost 3 bases and J lost 2, with 8 bases in between. CDR1 and CDR2 from the germline V gene are MGHRA and YSYEKL. The CDR3 is 13 amino acids. The CDR3 region has the DNA TGCGCCAGCAGCCAGGGGGAGGCCTACGAGCAGTACTTC. Translation gives CASSQGEAYEQYF.

V is TRBV12-3 or TRBV12-4 and J is TRBJ1-6; the match to TRBD1 covers 7 bases. The CDR3 has 13 amino acids. V lost 5 bases and J lost 7; bases outside the gene matches: 2. In DNA, the CDR3 is TGTGCCAGCAGTCGGGACAGAAATTCACCCCTCCACTTT. Protein product: CASSRDRNSPLHF.

The table lists this clonotype with many counts. The CDR3 reads CASSPEPNHGGEQYF. The CDR3 coding sequence is TGTGCCAGCAGCCCTGAGCCTAACCATGGAGGCGAGCAGTACTTC. The V gene is TRBV7-9, the J gene TRBJ2-7; maybe TRBD2 (5 bases). Germline lookup yields CDR1 SEHNR and CDR2 FQNEAQ (reference sequence). Between the trimmed V and J ends, which lost 5 bases and 6 bases, there was a span of 20 bases. The CDR3 runs to 15 residues.

The chain employs TRBV20-1 and TRBJ2-7; no clear D gene. The CDR3 length is 16 residues. Trimming pared 1 base from V and 3 bases from J, leaving 19 bases between. Looked up from germline, CDR1 is DFQATT and CDR2 is SNEGSKA (reference sequence). The CDR3 sequence is CSARGSDTLSNYEQYF. CDR3 coding DNA: TGCAGTGCTAGAGGTTCCGACACCCTCTCCAACTACGAGCAGTACTTC.

The sample holds many counts of this clonotype. The chain's CDR3 is CASSARRGAGTEAFF. CDR3 sequence (DNA): TGTGCCAGCAGCGCGCGCAGGGGCGCAGGCACTGAAGCTTTCTTT. The gene calls are TRBV11-2 and TRBJ1-1; tentative D call: TRBD1 (6 bases). Per germline, CDR1 SGHAT and CDR2 FQNNGV. The CDR3 runs to 15 residues. V was pared by 5 bases and J by 4 bases, with 17 bases between.

This clonotype was seen many times. The gene calls are TRBV10-3 and TRBJ1-5, with D unclear. The CDR3 length is 12 residues. Germline CDR1 ENHRY, CDR2 SYGVKD. V was clipped by 4 bases and J by 4 bases, with 5 bases between them. The CDR3 spells CAISVGNQPQHF. The CDR3 DNA is TGTGCCATCAGTGTCGGGAATCAGCCCCAGCATTTT.

The sample holds many counts of this clonotype. V and J are TRBV5-1 and TRBJ2-5; TRBD2 aligns across 7 bases. V shed 0 bases, J shed 0 bases, and the junction held 5 bases outside the gene matches. Germline-derived CDR1 and CDR2 are SGHRS and YFSETQ. CDR3 length: 16 residues. CDR3 amino acids: CASSLGDYTYQETQYF. In DNA form, the CDR3 reads TGCGCCAGCAGCTTGGGGGACTACACGTACCAAGAGACCCAGTACTTC.